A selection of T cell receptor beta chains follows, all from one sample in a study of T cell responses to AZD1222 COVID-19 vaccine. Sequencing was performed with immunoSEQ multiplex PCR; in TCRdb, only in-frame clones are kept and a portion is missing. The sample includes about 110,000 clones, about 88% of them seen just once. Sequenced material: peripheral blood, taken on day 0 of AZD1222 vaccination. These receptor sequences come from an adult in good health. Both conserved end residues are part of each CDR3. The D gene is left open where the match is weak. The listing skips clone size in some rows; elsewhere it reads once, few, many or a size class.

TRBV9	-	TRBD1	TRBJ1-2	TGTGCCAGCAGCGTAGATGAGGGGGCGGGCGGCTACACCTTC	CASSVDEGAGGYTF
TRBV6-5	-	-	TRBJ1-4	TGTGCCAGCACCCGGGGGGCGGTAAATGAAAAACTGTTTTTT	CASTRGAVNEKLFF
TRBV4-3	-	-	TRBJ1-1	TGCGCCAGCAGCCAAGTGGCAGGCACTGAAGCTTTCTTT	CASSQVAGTEAFF
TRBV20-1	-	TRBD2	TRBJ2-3	TGCAGTGCGGTAGCGGGAGTGACGCAGTATTTT	CSAVAGVTQYF
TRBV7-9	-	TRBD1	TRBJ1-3	TGTGCCAGCAGCTTAGCCAGACAGGGGGCGAAAGACCCTGGAAACACCATATATTTT	CASSLARQGAKDPGNTIYF
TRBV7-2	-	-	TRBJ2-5	TGTGCCAGCAGCTTCAGGGTTGAGACCCAGTACTTC	CASSFRVETQYF
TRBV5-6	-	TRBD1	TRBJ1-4	TGTGCCAGCAGCCGCCGGACAGGGGGAAATGAAAAACTGTTTTTT	CASSRRTGGNEKLFF
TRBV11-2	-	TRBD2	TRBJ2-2	TGTGCCAGCAGCCCGGCGCCCGGGAGGGTCACCGGGGAGCTGTTTTTT	CASSPAPGRVTGELFF
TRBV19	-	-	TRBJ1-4	TGTGCCAGTAGTAGGACCAGGGGATCTAATGAAAAACTGTTTTTT	CASSRTRGSNEKLFF
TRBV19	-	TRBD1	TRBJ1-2	TGTGCCAGTAGTCCCTCGGCAGGGGGCCTCTATGGCTACACCTTC	CASSPSAGGLYGYTF
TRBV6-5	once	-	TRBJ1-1	TGTGCCAGCGGGCGGGTACAGGGGAACACTGAAGCTTTCTTT	CASGRVQGNTEAFF
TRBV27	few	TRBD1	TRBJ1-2	TGTGCCAGCAGTTTATCGGACAGGGAGGGATATGGCTACACCTTC	CASSLSDREGYGYTF
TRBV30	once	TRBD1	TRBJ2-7	TGTGCCTGGAGCCGGACAGGAGCCCACGAGCAGTACTTC	CAWSRTGAHEQYF
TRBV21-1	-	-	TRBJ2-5	TGTGCCAGCAACCTTGAAGAGACCCAGTACTTC	CASNLEETQYF
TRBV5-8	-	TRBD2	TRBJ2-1	TGTGCCAGCAGCCCCATAGCGGGGGGGCTGTTGGGTGAGCAGTTCTTC	CASSPIAGGLLGEQFF
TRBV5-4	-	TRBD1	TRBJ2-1	TGTGCCAGCAGCTTGGACAGGGGCTCCTACAATGAGCAGTTCTTC	CASSLDRGSYNEQFF
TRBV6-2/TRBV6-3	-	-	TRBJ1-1	TGTGCCAGCAGTTACGGGACACCGAACACTGAAGCTTTCTTT	CASSYGTPNTEAFF